Following are 4 T cell receptor beta chains from one sample sequenced in a study of blood T cell repertoires in COVID-19. This table comes from immunoSEQ multiplex PCR, and its TCRdb copy is limited to in-frame clones, with some not included. The sample shows fewer than 50,000 clones, about 82% of them seen only once. Sample: peripheral blood. The receptors were sampled from an elderly man with active or convalescent COVID-19.

This chain connects TRBV27 to TRBJ2-7; 7 nucleotides line up with TRBD2. The J segment lost 4 bases and the V segment lost 4 bases, leaving 7 bases of the junction unmatched. In germline, CDR1 is MNHEY, CDR2 SMNVEV (reference sequence). The CDR3 totals 14 residues. For the CDR3, the DNA is TGTGCCAGCAGTTCTCGACTAGCTTCGTACGAGCAGTACTTC. It translates to CASSSRLASYEQYF.

This clone was detected only a few times. The chain is built from TRBV7-9 and TRBJ2-7; 10 nucleotides line up with TRBD1. CDR1 SEHNR and CDR2 FQNEAQ come from the germline V gene (reference sequence). V trimming: 5 bases; J trimming: 2 bases; junction bases outside the gene matches: 3. The CDR3 is 14 amino acids. CDR3: CASSAGQGAYEQYF. CDR3 DNA: TGTGCCAGCAGCGCCGGACAGGGGGCCTACGAGCAGTACTTC.

CDR3 loop: CASRKETGARSPLHF. The CDR3 nucleotides read TGTGCCAGCAGGAAGGAGACAGGGGCGAGGTCACCCCTCCACTTT. The V gene is TRBV2, the J gene TRBJ1-6; 8 bases are shared with TRBD1. Per the germline V gene, CDR1 is SNHLY and CDR2 is FYNNEI. Trimming removed 6 bases from V and 10 bases from J; junction bases left unmatched: 11. This CDR3 contains 15 residues.

This chain joins TRBV19 and TRBJ1-3; D perhaps matches TRBD1 (6 bases). CDR3 length equals 15 residues. With 6 bases removed from V and 3 bases from J, the gap between germline ends came to 15 bases. Germline V gene lookup returns CDR1 LNHDA and CDR2 SQIVND (reference sequence). CDR3 sequence (DNA): TGTGCCAGTAGGGCCAGGGGAGTGGATGGAAACACCATATATTTT. Its protein product is CASRARGVDGNTIYF.